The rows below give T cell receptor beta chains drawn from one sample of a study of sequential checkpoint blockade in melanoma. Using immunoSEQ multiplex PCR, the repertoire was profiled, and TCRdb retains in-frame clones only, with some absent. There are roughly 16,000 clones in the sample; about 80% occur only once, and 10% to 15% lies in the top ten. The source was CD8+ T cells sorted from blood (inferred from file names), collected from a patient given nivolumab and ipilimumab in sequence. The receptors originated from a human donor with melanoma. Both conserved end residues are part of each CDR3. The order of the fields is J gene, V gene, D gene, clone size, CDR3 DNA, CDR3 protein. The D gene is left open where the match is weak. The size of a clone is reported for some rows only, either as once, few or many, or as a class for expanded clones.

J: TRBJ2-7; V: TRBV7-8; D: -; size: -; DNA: TGTGCCAGCAGCTTATTACCAGGGGACGAGCAGTACTTC; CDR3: CASSLLPGDEQYF
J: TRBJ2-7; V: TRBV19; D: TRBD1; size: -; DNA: TGTGCCAGTAGTATCGGGACAGGGGAATTCGTGCAGTACTTC; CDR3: CASSIGTGEFVQYF
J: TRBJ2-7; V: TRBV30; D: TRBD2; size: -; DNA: TGTGCCTGGAGTCCTAGCGGGACCTACGAGCAGTACTTC; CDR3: CAWSPSGTYEQYF
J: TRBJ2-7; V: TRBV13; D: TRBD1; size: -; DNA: TGTGCCAGCTCTATCCGGGCAATTACAGGGGACGAGCAGTACTTC; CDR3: CASSIRAITGDEQYF
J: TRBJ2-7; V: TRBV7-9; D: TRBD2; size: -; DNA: TGTGCCAGCAGCTTTAGGGGAGGGGCGATACTAACTTCCTACGAGCAGTACTTC; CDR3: CASSFRGGAILTSYEQYF
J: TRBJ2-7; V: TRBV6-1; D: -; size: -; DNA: TGTGCCAGCAGTGAGAGGCTTAGCGGAAGCTCCTACGAGCAGTACTTC; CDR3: CASSERLSGSSYEQYF
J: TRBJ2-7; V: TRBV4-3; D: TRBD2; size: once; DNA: TGCGCCAGCAGCCAGCAAAGGGAGGGCTACGAGCAGTACTTC; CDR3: CASSQQREGYEQYF
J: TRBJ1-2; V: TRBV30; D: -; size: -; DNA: TGTGCCTGGATCCGGGGATCTAACTATGGCTACACCTTC; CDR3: CAWIRGSNYGYTF
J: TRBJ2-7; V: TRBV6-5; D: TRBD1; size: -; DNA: TGTGCCAGCAGTTGGACAGGGGAGGGTGAGCAGTACTTC; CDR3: CASSWTGEGEQYF
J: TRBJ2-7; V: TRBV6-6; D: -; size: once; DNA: TGTGCCAGCAGTTCGCCACTGAGCTCCTACGAGCAGTACTTC; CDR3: CASSSPLSSYEQYF